The T cell receptor beta chain under discussion was sequenced for a study of neoadjuvant anti-PD-1 for oral cavity cancer. Overall study results and limits: Post-nivolumab, blood T cell clonality was significantly elevated in non-responders.

Here immunoSEQ multiplex PCR was the method, and the copy in TCRdb shows in-frame clones only, minus some. Counted here are approximately 43,000 clones, approximately 80% occurring once; the ten biggest clones make up approximately 5%. As concerns this clone: What it binds is not known.

Time point indicated: after neoadjuvant nivolumab, at surgical resection. Patients were newly diagnosed with stage II-IVA oral cavity squamous cell carcinoma without prior systemic or radiation treatment. Blood cells were analyzed directly, without culture or expansion. This sequence originates from a person aged 35 to 85 with oral cavity squamous cell carcinoma. The material sequenced was PBMCs, taken after nivolumab (anti-PD-1) treatment.

The CDR3 loop is CASSESTGKGNQPQHF. The CDR3 nucleotides read TGTGCCAGCAGTGAATCTACAGGAAAGGGCAATCAGCCCCAGCATTTT. V gene TRBV6-1 combines with J gene TRBJ1-5; D is possibly TRBD1 (5 bases). This CDR3 region has 16 residues. V was cut by 2 bases and J by 2 bases, with 13 bases left in between. Germline CDR1 is MNHNS and CDR2 is SASEGT.